These T cell receptor beta chains were read from a single sample in a study of shared clonotypes between healthy human individuals. Sequenced by immunoSEQ multiplex PCR; TCRdb stores in-frame clones only, minus some. The top ten hold approximately 1.5% of the sample, which has about a million clones, roughly 75% seen once. The sequenced sample was memory CD4+ T cells sorted from blood. The receptor source for this set is a man between 18 and 29 years old in good health. Both conserved end residues are part of each CDR3. The order of the fields is D gene, J gene, CDR3 length, clone size, V gene, CDR3 DNA, CDR3 protein. D genes are given only for firm matches. Where a row states a size, it is once, few, many or the class of an expanded clone; other rows omit it.

d_call: .
j_call: TRBJ1-3
cdr3_length: 14
clone_size: many
v_call: TRBV19
cdr3_nt: TGTGCCAGTAGTGTGACCGGCTCTGGAAACACCATATATTTT
cdr3_aa: CASSVTGSGNTIYF

d_call: .
j_call: TRBJ1-4
cdr3_length: 14
clone_size: once
v_call: TRBV19
cdr3_nt: TGTGCCAGTACCCCCCGGGATCTTAATGAAAAACTGTTTTTT
cdr3_aa: CASTPRDLNEKLFF

d_call: .
j_call: TRBJ2-7
cdr3_length: 14
clone_size: many
v_call: TRBV9
cdr3_nt: TGTGCCAGCAGCTCCACTAGTCCTTCGGGCGAGCAGTACTTC
cdr3_aa: CASSSTSPSGEQYF

d_call: TRBD1
j_call: TRBJ2-7
cdr3_length: 15
clone_size: .
v_call: TRBV7-9
cdr3_nt: TGTGCCAGCAGCCGTCGACAGGGGGCGGAGTACGAGCAGTACTTC
cdr3_aa: CASSRRQGAEYEQYF

d_call: TRBD1
j_call: TRBJ2-7
cdr3_length: 13
clone_size: .
v_call: TRBV6-1
cdr3_nt: TGTGCCAGCAGAGGGACAGCCAACTACGAGCAGTACTTC
cdr3_aa: CASRGTANYEQYF

d_call: .
j_call: TRBJ1-5
cdr3_length: 14
clone_size: .
v_call: TRBV2
cdr3_nt: TGTGCCAGCAGTGTGTTAGAGAGCAATCAGCCCCAGCATTTT
cdr3_aa: CASSVLESNQPQHF

d_call: TRBD1
j_call: TRBJ1-5
cdr3_length: 15
clone_size: few
v_call: TRBV2
cdr3_nt: TGTGCCAGCAGTCAGGGACAGGGGCTATTTCAGCCCCAGCATTTT
cdr3_aa: CASSQGQGLFQPQHF

d_call: .
j_call: TRBJ1-6
cdr3_length: 15
clone_size: many
v_call: TRBV5-1
cdr3_nt: TGCGCCAGCAGCCGGACGACAGACAAAAATTCACCCCTCCACTTT
cdr3_aa: CASSRTTDKNSPLHF

d_call: .
j_call: TRBJ1-4
cdr3_length: 14
clone_size: .
v_call: TRBV10-1
cdr3_nt: TGCGCCAGCAGTGACGGAGCCTTAAATGAAAAACTGTTTTTT
cdr3_aa: CASSDGALNEKLFF

d_call: .
j_call: TRBJ2-1
cdr3_length: 14
clone_size: .
v_call: TRBV5-1
cdr3_nt: TGCGCCAGCAGCCCCGTAGAGCCCTACAATGAGCAGTTCTTC
cdr3_aa: CASSPVEPYNEQFF

d_call: TRBD1
j_call: TRBJ2-1
cdr3_length: 14
clone_size: once
v_call: TRBV2
cdr3_nt: TGTGCCAGCAGTGCCGGGACAGGGCCCGCTGAGCAGTTCTTC
cdr3_aa: CASSAGTGPAEQFF

d_call: .
j_call: TRBJ2-2
cdr3_length: 16
clone_size: .
v_call: TRBV6-5
cdr3_nt: TGTGCCAGCAGTTATTCTGGGGGGGCAGGCACCGGGGAGCTGTTTTTT
cdr3_aa: CASSYSGGAGTGELFF

d_call: .
j_call: TRBJ2-1
cdr3_length: 16
clone_size: .
v_call: TRBV7-9
cdr3_nt: TGTGCCAGCAGCCCATTAGCGGCCAAGGGATGGGATGAGCAGTTCTTC
cdr3_aa: CASSPLAAKGWDEQFF

d_call: TRBD2
j_call: TRBJ2-1
cdr3_length: 16
clone_size: .
v_call: TRBV5-4
cdr3_nt: TGTGCCAGCAGCCCCTTCGCGGGAGGGGCTTTGGTTGAGCAGTTCTTC
cdr3_aa: CASSPFAGGALVEQFF

d_call: .
j_call: TRBJ1-1
cdr3_length: 13
clone_size: .
v_call: TRBV10-3
cdr3_nt: TGTGCCATCAGTAACAGGGTGAACACTGAAGCTTTCTTT
cdr3_aa: CAISNRVNTEAFF

d_call: .
j_call: TRBJ1-6
cdr3_length: 14
clone_size: .
v_call: TRBV2
cdr3_nt: TGTGCCACAACCCAGGACGGCTATAATTCACCCCTCCACTTT
cdr3_aa: CATTQDGYNSPLHF

d_call: .
j_call: TRBJ1-3
cdr3_length: 15
clone_size: .
v_call: TRBV11-1
cdr3_nt: TGTGCCAGCAGCTTCAGCAGGCAGCCTGGAAACACCATATATTTT
cdr3_aa: CASSFSRQPGNTIYF

d_call: .
j_call: TRBJ2-7
cdr3_length: 14
clone_size: .
v_call: TRBV5-1
cdr3_nt: TGCGCCAGCAGCATCGGGAGTTACGACTACGAGCAGTACTTC
cdr3_aa: CASSIGSYDYEQYF

d_call: .
j_call: TRBJ1-4
cdr3_length: 14
clone_size: .
v_call: TRBV5-6
cdr3_nt: TGTGCCAGCAGCGTAACGAAGCTAAATGAAAAACTGTTTTTT
cdr3_aa: CASSVTKLNEKLFF

d_call: .
j_call: TRBJ1-1
cdr3_length: 17
clone_size: .
v_call: TRBV25-1
cdr3_nt: TGTGCCAGCAGTTCTAAAAAGATGGTCGCTTTACACACTGAAGCTTTCTTT
cdr3_aa: CASSSKKMVALHTEAFF

d_call: TRBD2
j_call: TRBJ2-5
cdr3_length: 13
clone_size: .
v_call: TRBV7-9
cdr3_nt: TGTGCCAGCAGCTTAGGGACTAGCAGGACCCAGTACTTC
cdr3_aa: CASSLGTSRTQYF

d_call: TRBD1
j_call: TRBJ1-3
cdr3_length: 13
clone_size: .
v_call: TRBV6-1
cdr3_nt: TGTGCCAGCAGAGGGACAGCCGGAAACACCATATATTTT
cdr3_aa: CASRGTAGNTIYF

d_call: .
j_call: TRBJ2-7
cdr3_length: 13
clone_size: .
v_call: TRBV11-1
cdr3_nt: TGTGCCAGCAGCTTGGGCAGGGGCCACGAGCAGTACTTC
cdr3_aa: CASSLGRGHEQYF

d_call: .
j_call: TRBJ2-5
cdr3_length: 14
clone_size: many
v_call: TRBV12-5
cdr3_nt: TGTGCTAGTACCTGGACCGGGTTGCAAGAGACCCAGTACTTC
cdr3_aa: CASTWTGLQETQYF

d_call: TRBD1
j_call: TRBJ2-7
cdr3_length: 15
clone_size: .
v_call: TRBV5-1
cdr3_nt: TGCGCCAGCAGCCCCCAGACAGGGCTGGGATACGAGCAGTACTTC
cdr3_aa: CASSPQTGLGYEQYF

d_call: .
j_call: TRBJ2-7
cdr3_length: 16
clone_size: .
v_call: TRBV19
cdr3_nt: TGTGCCAGTAGCCCCTTCGTGACGACCGGGGGCTACGAGCAGTACTTC
cdr3_aa: CASSPFVTTGGYEQYF

d_call: TRBD1
j_call: TRBJ1-6
cdr3_length: 15
clone_size: few
v_call: TRBV7-9
cdr3_nt: TGTGCCAGCAGTCCCGGGACAGGGTCGAGGTCACCCCTCCACTTT
cdr3_aa: CASSPGTGSRSPLHF

d_call: .
j_call: TRBJ2-6
cdr3_length: 15
clone_size: few
v_call: TRBV6-1
cdr3_nt: TGTGCCAGCAGACCCGAGGCGGCCGGGGCCAACGTCCTGACTTTC
cdr3_aa: CASRPEAAGANVLTF

d_call: TRBD1
j_call: TRBJ2-7
cdr3_length: 17
clone_size: .
v_call: TRBV2
cdr3_nt: TGTGCCAGCAGTGAAGGATTAATGTGGCAGGGGGCCTACGAGCAGTACTTC
cdr3_aa: CASSEGLMWQGAYEQYF

d_call: TRBD1
j_call: TRBJ2-3
cdr3_length: 14
clone_size: .
v_call: TRBV6-1
cdr3_nt: TGTGCCAGCAGTATAACAGGGGGAACAGATACGCAGTATTTT
cdr3_aa: CASSITGGTDTQYF

d_call: TRBD1
j_call: TRBJ1-5
cdr3_length: 14
clone_size: .
v_call: TRBV7-2
cdr3_nt: TGTGCCAGCAGCGACCGACAGGGCTACCGGCCCCAGCATTTT
cdr3_aa: CASSDRQGYRPQHF